This TCR beta chain stems from a study of metastatic and nonmetastatic thyroid tumors. About the research overall: From malignant and benign thyroid patients, repertoires in blood and in tumor or nodule tissue were compared.

Germline V lookup: CDR1 DFQATT, CDR2 SNEGSKA (reference sequence). CDR3 length equals 15 residues. The V gene end was trimmed by 3 bases and the J gene end by 2 bases; junction bases not matched to a gene: 6. In this sample, this clone turned up many times. Using MiXCR, TCRdb reanalyzed the PCR reads. Found here are 15,000 or so clones, roughly 25% of them singletons; the top ten hold 7.7%. Until they underwent thyroid surgery, no patient had received any treatment. The TCR comes from a female donor with papillary thyroid cancer or a benign thyroid nodule (not recorded which). Some clones in this sample may be carry-over from other donors' samples. The sample taken for sequencing was tumor tissue. The chain recombines TRBV20-1 with TRBJ2-7; 11 positions agree with TRBD2. CDR3 in DNA: TGCAGTGCTAGGCTACTAGCGGGAGAGGCCTACGAGCAGTACTTC. Its translation is CSARLLAGEAYEQYF.